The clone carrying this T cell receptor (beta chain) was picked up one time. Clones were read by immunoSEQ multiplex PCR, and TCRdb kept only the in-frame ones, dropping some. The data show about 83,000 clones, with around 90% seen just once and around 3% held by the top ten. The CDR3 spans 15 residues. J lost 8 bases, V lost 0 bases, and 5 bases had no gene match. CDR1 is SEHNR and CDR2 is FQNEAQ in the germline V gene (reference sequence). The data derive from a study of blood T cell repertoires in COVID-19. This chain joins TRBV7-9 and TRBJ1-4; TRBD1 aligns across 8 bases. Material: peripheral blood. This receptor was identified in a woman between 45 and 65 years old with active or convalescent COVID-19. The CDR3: CASSLATGAHEKLFF. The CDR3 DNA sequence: TGTGCCAGCAGCTTAGCGACAGGGGCCCACGAAAAACTGTTTTTT.